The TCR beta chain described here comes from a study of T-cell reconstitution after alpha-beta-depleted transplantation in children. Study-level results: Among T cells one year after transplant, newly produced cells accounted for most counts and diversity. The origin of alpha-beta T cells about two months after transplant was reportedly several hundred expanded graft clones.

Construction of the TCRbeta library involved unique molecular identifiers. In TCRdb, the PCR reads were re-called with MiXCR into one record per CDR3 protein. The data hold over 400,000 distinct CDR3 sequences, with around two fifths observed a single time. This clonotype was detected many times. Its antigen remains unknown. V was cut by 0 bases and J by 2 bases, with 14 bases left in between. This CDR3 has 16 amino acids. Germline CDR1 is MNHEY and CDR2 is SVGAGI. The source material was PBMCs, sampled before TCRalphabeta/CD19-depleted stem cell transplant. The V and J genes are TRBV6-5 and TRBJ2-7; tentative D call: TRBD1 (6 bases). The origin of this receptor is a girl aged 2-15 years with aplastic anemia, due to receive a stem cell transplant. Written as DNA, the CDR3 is TGTGCCAGCAGTTACTCCATTCCGGACAGCCCCTACGAGCAGTACTTC. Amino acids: CASSYSIPDSPYEQYF.